The 25 T cell receptor beta chains below come from one sample, sequenced in a study of CD8 T cells in Susac syndrome. Random hexamers primed reverse transcription of about 0.45 to 1 ug RNA. One entry per CDR3 protein, called by TCRdb with MiXCR from the immunoSEQ multiplex PCR reads. The sample shows 95,000 to 150,000 distinct CDR3 sequences, just under 95% of them seen only once. The sample was CD8+ T cells from PBMCs. The receptors were sampled from a human donor with Susac syndrome.

The V and J genes are TRBV12-3 or TRBV12-4 and TRBJ2-1, with 7 bases matching TRBD1. Unmatched junction bases numbered 4, after V lost 5 bases and J lost 0 bases. The CDR3 is made up of 15 amino acids. CDR3 amino acids: CASSHRDSSYNEQFF. CDR3 in DNA: TGTGCCAGCAGTCACCGGGACAGCTCCTACAATGAGCAGTTCTTC.

The rearrangement links TRBV15 to TRBJ2-3; D ambiguous. Germline CDR1 LNHNV, CDR2 YYDKDF (reference sequence). The V end lost 6 bases, the J end lost 1 base, and 11 bases lay between the germline ends. The CDR3 covers 14 residues. Here the CDR3 DNA reads TGTGCCACCAGGACGGGTGAGGGCACAGATACGCAGTATTTT. Its translation: CATRTGEGTDTQYF. The variable domain in full, with the rest retrieved from reference TRBV15 and TRBJ2-3, is DAMVIQNPRYQVTQFGKPVTLSCSQTLNHNVMYWYQQKSSQAPKLLFHYYDKDFNNEADTPDNFQSRRPNTSFCFLDIRSPGLGDTAMYLCATRTGEGTDTQYFGPGTRLTVL.

The rearrangement links TRBV27 to TRBJ2-1; D gene uncertain. This CDR3 is 13 amino acids long. Germline V gene sequence: CDR1 MNHEY, CDR2 SMNVEV (reference sequence). Trimming cost V 4 bases and J 0 bases, with 4 bases left between them. The chain's CDR3 is CASSSSSYNEQFF. The CDR3 DNA sequence: TGTGCCAGCAGTTCGAGCTCCTACAATGAGCAGTTCTTC.

The V gene is TRBV4-1, the J gene TRBJ2-5, with D maybe TRBD1 (6 bases). This CDR3 spans 16 amino acids. V lost 4 bases and J 1 base, leaving 16 bases between the germline ends. CDR1 and CDR2 (germline): MGHRA, YSYEKL. The CDR3 reads CASSPERRTAQETQYF. In DNA, the CDR3 is TGCGCCAGCAGCCCCGAAAGGCGGACAGCCCAAGAGACCCAGTACTTC.

This clonotype was found once. The chain couples TRBV27 to TRBJ2-7; 9 bases are a match to TRBD1. V shed 7 bases and J 6 bases; nucleotides not matched to a gene: 16. The CDR3 has 16 residues. The germline V gene encodes CDR1 MNHEY and CDR2 SMNVEV (reference sequence). The CDR3 is CASKGLGQGPGSEQYF. In nucleotides, the CDR3 is TGTGCCAGCAAAGGATTGGGACAGGGACCGGGATCCGAGCAGTACTTC.

This clonotype is a singleton in its sample. This chain uses TRBV3-1 with TRBJ2-3; no clear D gene. There are 14 residues in the CDR3. Germline V lookup: CDR1 LGHDT, CDR2 YNNKEL (reference sequence). Between the trimmed V and J ends, which lost 1 base and 4 bases, there was a span of 9 bases. The CDR3 reads CASSQGPGADTQYF. CDR3 nucleotide sequence: TGTGCCAGCAGCCAAGGTCCGGGTGCAGATACGCAGTATTTT.

The V gene is TRBV6-5, the J gene TRBJ1-2; D call uncertain. This CDR3 is 14 amino acids long. Trimming stripped 0 bases from V and 2 bases from J, with 7 bases between. CDR1 and CDR2 (germline): MNHEY, SVGAGI. The CDR3 loop reads CASSYSKGNYGYTF. In nucleotides, the CDR3 is TGTGCCAGCAGTTACTCGAAGGGCAACTATGGCTACACCTTC.

The chain combines TRBV7-6 with TRBJ2-3, with a possible D match to TRBD2 (7 bases). The CDR3 has 17 amino acids. The ends were cut back, 5 bases at V and 6 bases at J, with 24 bases in the middle. Looked up from germline, CDR1 is SGHVS and CDR2 is FNYEAQ. The CDR3 here is CASSPAGEGIRSDTQYF. As DNA, the CDR3 is TGTGCCAGCAGCCCCGCAGGGGAGGGTATTCGTTCCGATACGCAGTATTTT.

DNA of the CDR3: TGTGCCAGCAGCCAAGAATCTATGGCGGGGGGAGGGGGAGAGACCCAGTACTTC. Its protein product is CASSQESMAGGGGETQYF. The rearrangement joins TRBV4-2 to TRBJ2-5; 8 bases agree with TRBD2. The CDR3 is made up of 18 amino acids. The V segment lost 0 bases and the J segment 4 bases; nucleotides outside the gene matches: 13. From germline, CDR1 is LGHNA and CDR2 YNFKEQ.

This sequence joins TRBV14 and TRBJ2-1; a weak D match, TRBD2 (6 bases). CDR1 and CDR2 from the germline V gene are SGHDN and FVKESK. Trimming left V 3 bases short and J 2 bases short, with 11 bases between. This CDR3 has 15 amino acids. The CDR3 coding sequence is TGTGCCAGCAGCCAGGTGGGGGGACCCTACAATGAGCAGTTCTTC. This encodes CASSQVGGPYNEQFF. The variable domain in full, completed from reference TRBV14 and TRBJ2-1, reads EAGVTQFPSHSVIEKGQTVTLRCDPISGHDNLYWYRRVMGKEIKFLLHFVKESKQDESGMPNNRFLAERTGGTYSTLKVQPAELEDSGVYFCASSQVGGPYNEQFFGPGTRLTVL.

The gene calls are TRBV4-1 and TRBJ1-6; 9 bases are a match to TRBD1. CDR3 length: 15 residues. V lost 1 base to trimming and J lost 9 bases; unmatched junction nucleotides: 4. Germline V lookup: CDR1 MGHRA, CDR2 YSYEKL. In nucleotides, the CDR3 is TGCGCCAGCAGCCAAGCCCAGACAGGGGGTTCACCCCTCCACTTT. Its protein product is CASSQAQTGGSPLHF.

The CDR3 loop reads CASSQGFPSVVAGELFF. The CDR3 nucleotides read TGTGCCAGCAGCCAAGGTTTTCCTAGCGTTGTGGCCGGGGAGCTGTTTTTT. The rearrangement links TRBV3-1 to TRBJ2-2; TRBD2 is a possible D gene (6 bases). The V gene lost 1 base and the J gene lost 6 bases, with 18 bases spanning the gap. The CDR3 consists of 17 residues. CDR1 and CDR2 from the germline V gene are LGHDT and YNNKEL (reference sequence).

The chain employs TRBV11-2 and TRBJ2-1; TRBD1 might be the D (7 bases). This CDR3 is built from 14 residues. Germline V gene lookup returns CDR1 SGHAT and CDR2 FQNNGV. The V end was cut by 8 bases, the J end by 8 bases, with 19 bases between. The CDR3: CASFITGGGHEQFF. As DNA, the CDR3 is TGTGCCAGCTTCATCACCGGAGGGGGCCATGAGCAGTTCTTC.

The gene calls are TRBV5-1 and TRBJ2-7, with 11 bases matching TRBD1. Germline lookup yields CDR1 SGHRS and CDR2 YFSETQ. This CDR3 has 15 amino acids. V dropped 1 base and J dropped 3; count of bases not matched to a gene: 3. CDR3 loop: CASSLPGQGDYEQYF. The CDR3 nucleotides are TGCGCCAGCAGCTTGCCGGGACAGGGGGACTACGAGCAGTACTTC.

V usage is TRBV2 and J usage is TRBJ2-4; D tentatively fits TRBD1 or TRBD2 (6 bases each). Germline V CDR1 and CDR2: SNHLY, FYNNEI. The CDR3 has 13 amino acids. CDR3 nucleotides: TGTGTCACGCTGCTTGAGGGGGGTAACATTCAGTACTTC. Protein: CVTLLEGGNIQYF.

The rearrangement uses TRBV4-1 and TRBJ2-3, with D hard to call. Germline V lookup: CDR1 MGHRA, CDR2 YSYEKL. The CDR3 sequence is 13 residues long. Between the trimmed V and J ends, which lost 2 bases and 5 bases, there was a span of 8 bases. CDR3 residues: CASSQYVGDTQYF. The CDR3 DNA sequence: TGCGCCAGCAGCCAATACGTTGGAGATACGCAGTATTTT.

The rearrangement uses TRBV25-1 and TRBJ2-7; 8 positions match TRBD1. Per the germline V gene, CDR1 is MGHDK and CDR2 is SYGVNS. With 1 base clipped from V and 2 bases from J, the junction kept 1 base outside the gene matches. The CDR3 has 14 residues. CDR3 loop: CASSESGQAYEQYF. DNA of the CDR3: TGTGCCAGCAGTGAATCGGGACAGGCCTACGAGCAGTACTTC.

This chain uses TRBV2 with TRBJ2-7; the D gene is possibly TRBD2 (5 bases). CDR1 and CDR2 (germline): SNHLY, FYNNEI. This CDR3 is 14 amino acids long. Between the trimmed V and J ends, which lost 0 bases and 5 bases, there was a span of 11 bases. CDR3 nucleotide sequence: TGTGCCAGCAGTGAAGCACAGAGGGCTAACGAGCAGTACTTC. Translating it yields CASSEAQRANEQYF. Supplemented by reference TRBV2 and TRBJ2-7, the full variable domain reads EPEVTQTPSHQVTQMGQEVILRCVPISNHLYFYWYRQILGQKVEFLVSFYNNEISEKSEIFDDQFSVERPDGSNFTLKIRSTKLEDSAMYFCASSEAQRANEQYFGPGTRLTVT.

The V call is TRBV15, the J call TRBJ1-5; 10 bases fit TRBD1. The ends lost 5 bases at V and 4 bases at J; junction bases unmatched: 8. The CDR3 is 16 amino acids. Germline V lookup: CDR1 LNHNV, CDR2 YYDKDF (reference sequence). CDR3 coding DNA: TGTGCCACCAGCGGGGGACAGGGGTATCCGAATCAGCCCCAGCATTTT. Translated: CATSGGQGYPNQPQHF.

The chain joins TRBV12-3 or TRBV12-4 to TRBJ2-7, with D uncertain. The CDR3 length is 13 residues. Deletions cut 3 bases from V and 0 bases from J, with 6 bases between. The CDR3 loop reads CASSLTFSYEQYF. The CDR3 DNA is TGTGCCAGCAGTTTGACATTCTCCTACGAGCAGTACTTC.

CDR3 in DNA: TGTGCCAGCAGCCAAGAGGGCAGTTATAATTCACCCCTCCACTTT. This codes for CASSQEGSYNSPLHF. The chain employs TRBV3-1 and TRBJ1-6; no clear D gene. CDR3 size: 15 residues. Deletions cut 0 bases from V and 4 bases from J, with 7 bases between. Germline V gene sequence: CDR1 LGHDT, CDR2 YNNKEL (reference sequence).

The genes are TRBV25-1 and TRBJ2-4; D possibly corresponds to TRBD2 (5 bases). Trimming removed 3 bases at V and 8 bases at J, with 14 bases between. Germline V gene sequence: CDR1 MGHDK, CDR2 SYGVNS. CDR3 length: 14 amino acids. The CDR3 sequence is CASSELRAYDIQYF. In nucleotides, the CDR3 is TGTGCCAGCAGTGAGCTGAGGGCGTATGACATTCAGTACTTC.

The rearrangement uses TRBV7-3 and TRBJ2-5; 12 bases map to TRBD1. Germline values: CDR1 SGHTA, CDR2 FQGTGA. The ends lost 5 bases at V and 5 bases at J; junction bases unmatched: 6. The CDR3 spans 15 residues. The CDR3 bases are TGTGCCAGCAGCCAAGGGACAGGGGGCCTGGAGACCCAGTACTTC. The encoded protein is CASSQGTGGLETQYF.

The chain couples TRBV20-1 to TRBJ2-7; D gene uncertain. The CDR3 runs 13 residues. Trimming took off 0 bases at V and 2 bases at J, with 8 bases between the two ends. Per the germline V gene, CDR1 is DFQATT and CDR2 is SNEGSKA (reference sequence). The chain's CDR3 is CSARDGQTYEQYF. The DNA for the CDR3 is TGCAGTGCTAGAGATGGGCAAACCTACGAGCAGTACTTC.

The CDR3 DNA sequence: TGTGCCAGCTATTCCAGAGGGGACAATGAGCAGTTCTTC. Translation gives CASYSRGDNEQFF. The rearrangement uses TRBV19 and TRBJ2-1; D may correspond to TRBD1 or TRBD2 (5 bases each). Germline V lookup: CDR1 LNHDA, CDR2 SQIVND (reference sequence). V lost 9 bases and J lost 5, with 14 bases in between. CDR3 length equals 13 residues.